The rows below give T cell receptor beta chains drawn from one sample of a study of blood T cell repertoires in COVID-19. Assay used: immunoSEQ multiplex PCR; TCRdb lists only in-frame clones, some missing. This sample carries some 250,000 clones, 85% to 90% of them seen once, and the ten largest clones take approximately 5.1%. The specimen sequenced was peripheral blood. Every receptor here comes from a woman aged 60-70 years with COVID-19, enrolled during active disease. CDR3s include the opening cysteine and the closing phenylalanine or tryptophan. The order of the fields is CDR3 DNA, CDR3 protein, V gene, J gene, D gene, clone size. D genes are given only for firm matches. Clone size, where shown, is once, few, many, or a class for clones that have expanded.

DNA: TGTGCCAGCAGCTTAATCGGTGGGCAGGGGACGCAGTATTTT
CDR3: CASSLIGGQGTQYF
V: TRBV7-2
J: TRBJ2-3
D: .
size: .

DNA: TGTGCCAGCAGCCAAAGCGGGAGCGGGGTAGATACGCAGTATTTT
CDR3: CASSQSGSGVDTQYF
V: TRBV7-6
J: TRBJ2-3
D: TRBD2
size: .

DNA: TGTGCCAGCAGTTACTCGAGACTAGCGGGAGCCCACGAGCAGTACTTC
CDR3: CASSYSRLAGAHEQYF
V: TRBV6-5
J: TRBJ2-7
D: TRBD2
size: .

DNA: TGTGCCAGTAGTCCGACGGGGGGGTTCGGCAATCAGCCCCAGCATTTT
CDR3: CASSPTGGFGNQPQHF
V: TRBV19
J: TRBJ1-5
D: .
size: .

DNA: TGTGCCAGCAGTTTACAGGGTAATCAGCCCCAGCATTTT
CDR3: CASSLQGNQPQHF
V: TRBV28
J: TRBJ1-5
D: .
size: .

DNA: TGCGCCAGCAGACTGACCCGGGGTGCGAACACTGAAGCTTTCTTT
CDR3: CASRLTRGANTEAFF
V: TRBV5-1
J: TRBJ1-1
D: .
size: .

DNA: TGTGCCAGTAGTGTGACAGGGGGCGCAGGAGAAGCTTTCTTT
CDR3: CASSVTGGAGEAFF
V: TRBV19
J: TRBJ1-1
D: TRBD1
size: .

DNA: TGTGCCAGCAGACGGACAGGGGGTCAGCCCCAGCATTTT
CDR3: CASRRTGGQPQHF
V: TRBV28
J: TRBJ1-5
D: TRBD1
size: .

DNA: TGTGCCAGCAGCGTAGCGAGTAGCACAGATACGCAGTATTTT
CDR3: CASSVASSTDTQYF
V: TRBV9
J: TRBJ2-3
D: .
size: .

DNA: TGTGCCAGCAGCTCGGTTTTCGGCTACACCTTC
CDR3: CASSSVFGYTF
V: TRBV3-1/TRBV3-2
J: TRBJ1-2
D: .
size: .

DNA: TGTGCCAGCAAGCCGGGGTGGGATAATGAGCAGTTCTTC
CDR3: CASKPGWDNEQFF
V: TRBV11-2
J: TRBJ2-1
D: .
size: .

DNA: TGTGCCAGCAGCGCCCGACACTCAAGGGGGGAAAAACTGTTTTTT
CDR3: CASSARHSRGEKLFF
V: TRBV9
J: TRBJ1-4
D: .
size: few

DNA: TGTGCCTGGGCCGGACTAGCGGACAATGAGCAGTTCTTC
CDR3: CAWAGLADNEQFF
V: TRBV30
J: TRBJ2-1
D: TRBD2
size: once

DNA: TGTGCCAGCAGCTTAGATCCGGGTGGCACCGGGGAGCTGTTTTTT
CDR3: CASSLDPGGTGELFF
V: TRBV7-2
J: TRBJ2-2
D: .
size: .

DNA: TGTGCCAGCATCCTGGGACAGGGGGCCCCCACAGATACGCAGTATTTT
CDR3: CASILGQGAPTDTQYF
V: TRBV2
J: TRBJ2-3
D: TRBD1
size: few

DNA: TGTGCCAGCAGCGTATGGGGACAGGGAGGTAGTGCAGATACGCAGTATTTT
CDR3: CASSVWGQGGSADTQYF
V: TRBV9
J: TRBJ2-3
D: TRBD1
size: .

DNA: TGTGCCAGCAGCCAGGCAGGGGGCAGCCGGGGCGAGCAGTACTTC
CDR3: CASSQAGGSRGEQYF
V: TRBV4-2
J: TRBJ2-7
D: TRBD1
size: .

DNA: TGCAGCGTTGTCCTGGACAGATACGAGCAGTACTTC
CDR3: CSVVLDRYEQYF
V: TRBV29-1
J: TRBJ2-7
D: .
size: .

DNA: TGCGCCAGCAGCGTGGGGGCCCTACAGGGTGCCGGGGAGCTGTTTTTT
CDR3: CASSVGALQGAGELFF
V: TRBV5-1
J: TRBJ2-2
D: .
size: .

DNA: TGTGCCAGCAGCCGCGGACAGGGTCGTCAAGAGACCCAGTACTTC
CDR3: CASSRGQGRQETQYF
V: TRBV7-7
J: TRBJ2-5
D: TRBD1
size: .

DNA: TGCGCCAGCAGCGTTGTACCAGGGGAAACTGAAGCTTTCTTT
CDR3: CASSVVPGETEAFF
V: TRBV5-1
J: TRBJ1-1
D: .
size: .

DNA: TGTGCCAGCAGTGAAAGGTGGGCGGGAGGGTACGAGCAGTACTTC
CDR3: CASSERWAGGYEQYF
V: TRBV6-1
J: TRBJ2-7
D: TRBD2
size: .

DNA: TGTGCCAGCAGCATACGGACAGGGTCTGGAAACACCATATATTTT
CDR3: CASSIRTGSGNTIYF
V: TRBV3-1/TRBV3-2
J: TRBJ1-3
D: TRBD1
size: once

DNA: TGTGCCAGCAGCGTGGAGAGGGTGACAAACCAGTTCTTC
CDR3: CASSVERVTNQFF
V: TRBV6-2/TRBV6-3
J: TRBJ2-1
D: .
size: .

DNA: TGTGCTAGTGGTTTGGTCTTGGGACTAGCGAATGAGCAGTTCTTC
CDR3: CASGLVLGLANEQFF
V: TRBV12-5
J: TRBJ2-1
D: TRBD2
size: .

DNA: TGTGCCAGCAGCCAGGACAGTGGGGTCGGTAACTATGGCTACACCTTC
CDR3: CASSQDSGVGNYGYTF
V: TRBV3-1/TRBV3-2
J: TRBJ1-2
D: .
size: .

DNA: TGTGCCAGCTCACCGGGCCCTCTAGCGCCCACAGATTCAGCCTACAATGAGCAGTTCTTC
CDR3: CASSPGPLAPTDSAYNEQFF
V: TRBV18
J: TRBJ2-1
D: .
size: .

DNA: TGTGCCAGCTCACCACCGACAGGAGGTCGAGAAAAACTGTTTTTT
CDR3: CASSPPTGGREKLFF
V: TRBV18
J: TRBJ1-4
D: .
size: .

DNA: TGCGCCAGCAGCTTGGCTCTAGCGGGACACAATGAGCAGTTCTTC
CDR3: CASSLALAGHNEQFF
V: TRBV5-1
J: TRBJ2-1
D: TRBD2
size: .

DNA: TGTGCCAGCAGCCTGGGGACTAGCGGGAGCGTCTACGAGCAGTACTTC
CDR3: CASSLGTSGSVYEQYF
V: TRBV5-6
J: TRBJ2-7
D: TRBD2
size: once

DNA: TGTGCCAGCAGCCCCTCGGACAGGGCTGGAAACACCATATATTTT
CDR3: CASSPSDRAGNTIYF
V: TRBV6-5
J: TRBJ1-3
D: TRBD1
size: once

DNA: TGTGCCAGCAGGAGGAGCGGGAAAGAGACCCAGTACTTC
CDR3: CASRRSGKETQYF
V: TRBV25-1
J: TRBJ2-5
D: TRBD2
size: .

DNA: TGTGCCAGCAGAGAAGCGGGAGCGGGAGAGCAGTACTTC
CDR3: CASREAGAGEQYF
V: TRBV27
J: TRBJ2-7
D: TRBD2
size: .

DNA: TGTGCCAGTAGCCACGGGACAGATAGGACAGATACGCAGTATTTT
CDR3: CASSHGTDRTDTQYF
V: TRBV19
J: TRBJ2-3
D: TRBD1
size: .

DNA: TGTGCCAGCAGTTCACTCGGGACTAGCGACTACACAGATACGCAGTATTTT
CDR3: CASSSLGTSDYTDTQYF
V: TRBV28
J: TRBJ2-3
D: TRBD2
size: .

DNA: TGTGTCAGCACCTCCGACAGGTCGAGGGCTTTCTTT
CDR3: CVSTSDRSRAFF
V: TRBV2
J: TRBJ1-1
D: .
size: .

DNA: TGCGCCAGCAGTGAGTCACAGGGAAACTCTGGAAACACCATATATTTT
CDR3: CASSESQGNSGNTIYF
V: TRBV10-1
J: TRBJ1-3
D: .
size: .

DNA: TGTGCCAGCAGCTTGGTCCTAGCGGGAGGGGGCGAGCAGTACTTC
CDR3: CASSLVLAGGGEQYF
V: TRBV5-4
J: TRBJ2-7
D: TRBD2
size: once

DNA: TGTGCCAGCAATGACAGGCTGAACACTGAAGCTTTCTTT
CDR3: CASNDRLNTEAFF
V: TRBV12-3/TRBV12-4
J: TRBJ1-1
D: .
size: .

DNA: TGCAGTGCTCAGAGCAGGGGCGAGCAGTACTTC
CDR3: CSAQSRGEQYF
V: TRBV20-1
J: TRBJ2-7
D: .
size: .